Given below is one TCR beta chain in context. No antigen is known for it. The source material, RNA transcripts, was used to amplify TCR beta CDR3 regions. The primer set for the first-round RT-PCR of the TCR CDR3 was HTBI. One entry per CDR3 protein results from TCRdb running MiXCR on the multiplex PCR reads. There are approximately 520,000 distinct CDR3 sequences in the sample; less than 25% occur only once, and about 26% lies in the top ten. The data were obtained in a study of T cells in Graves' hyperthyroidism and ophthalmopathy. Study results and caveats: The model's output predicted ophthalmopathy at a median of roughly 6.9 months prior to onset.

This CDR3 is 13 amino acids long. V shed 7 bases and J shed 0 bases, with 10 bases lying between them. Germline CDR1 MNHNS, CDR2 SASEGT. Sequences were obtained from blood. The source is a man aged 18 to 29 with Graves' hyperthyroidism. This chain joins TRBV6-1 and TRBJ2-7; D is undetermined. The CDR3, as DNA: TGTGCCAGCACGGCCGGAAGCTCCTACGAGCAGTACTTC. Residues: CASTAGSSYEQYF.